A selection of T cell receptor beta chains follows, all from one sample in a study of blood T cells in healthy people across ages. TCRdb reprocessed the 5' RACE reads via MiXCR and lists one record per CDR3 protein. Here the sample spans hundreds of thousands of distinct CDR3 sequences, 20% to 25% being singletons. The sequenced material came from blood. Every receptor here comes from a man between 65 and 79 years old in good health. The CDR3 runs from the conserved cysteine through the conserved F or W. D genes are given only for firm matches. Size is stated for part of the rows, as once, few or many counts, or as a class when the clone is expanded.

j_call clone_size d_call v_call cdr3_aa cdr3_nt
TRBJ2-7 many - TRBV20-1 CSARLRGRDHEQYF TGCAGTGCTCGCCTCCGGGGCAGGGACCACGAGCAGTACTTC
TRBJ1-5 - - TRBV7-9 CASSPRAGTDTQHF TGTGCCAGCAGCCCTAGGGCAGGCACAGATACGCAGCATTTT
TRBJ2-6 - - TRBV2 CASIVDRINSGANVLTF TGTGCCAGCATCGTCGACAGGATTAACTCTGGGGCCAACGTCCTGACTTTC
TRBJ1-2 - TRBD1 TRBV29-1 CSVRDRRDYGGTF TGCAGCGTTCGGGACAGGAGAGACTATGGCGGCACCTTC
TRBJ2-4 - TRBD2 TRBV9 CASSPGRIYLAGAIAKNIQYF TGTGCCAGCAGCCCCGGAAGAATTTATCTAGCGGGGGCTATAGCCAAAAACATTCAGTACTTC
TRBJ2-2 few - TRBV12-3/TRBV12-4 CASSSSTDFTGELFF TGTGCCAGCAGTTCCTCTACGGACTTCACCGGGGAGCTGTTTTTT
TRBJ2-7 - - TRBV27 CASSLYGSYEQYF TGTGCCAGCAGTTTATATGGGTCCTACGAGCAGTACTTC
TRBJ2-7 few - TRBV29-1 CSVEDTAEGHSSYEQYF TGCAGCGTTGAAGATACTGCAGAGGGACATTCTAGTTACGAGCAGTACTTC
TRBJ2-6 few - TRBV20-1 CSARGVGANVLTF TGCAGTGCCCGGGGAGTTGGGGCCAACGTCCTGACTTTC
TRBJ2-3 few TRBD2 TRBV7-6 CASSTPSGSLADTQYF TGTGCCAGCAGCACCCCTAGCGGGAGTTTGGCAGATACGCAGTATTTT
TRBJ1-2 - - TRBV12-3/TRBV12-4 CGSSLDLLYGYTF TGTGGCAGCTCCCTTGACCTCCTCTATGGCTACACCTTC
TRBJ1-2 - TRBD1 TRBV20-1 CSAGDRGGYTF TGCAGTGCCGGGGACAGGGGCGGCTACACCTTC
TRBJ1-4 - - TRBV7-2 CASSLFRSEREKLFF TGTGCCAGCAGCTTATTTCGGTCAGAGAGGGAAAAACTGTTTTTT
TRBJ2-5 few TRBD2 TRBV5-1 CASRLNWTSGTGETQYF TGCGCCAGCAGACTTAATTGGACTAGCGGGACGGGCGAGACCCAGTACTTC
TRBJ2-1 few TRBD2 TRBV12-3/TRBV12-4 CASTPSGRYNEQFF TGTGCCAGCACCCCAAGCGGGAGGTACAATGAGCAGTTCTTC
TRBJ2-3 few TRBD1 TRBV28 CASRLGGGTQYF TGTGCCAGCAGGCTAGGGGGCGGCACGCAGTATTTT
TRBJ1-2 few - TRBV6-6 CASSYPEGYTF TGTGCCAGCAGTTACCCAGAGGGCTACACCTTC
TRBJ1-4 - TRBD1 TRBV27 CASSPQGRRTNEKLFF TGTGCCAGCAGTCCACAGGGGAGACGGACTAATGAAAAACTGTTTTTT
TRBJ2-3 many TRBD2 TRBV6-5 CASSFLAGARTDTQYF TGTGCCAGCAGTTTCCTAGCGGGAGCAAGGACAGATACGCAGTATTTT
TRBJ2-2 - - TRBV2 CTSSGGANTGELFF TGTACCAGCTCGGGGGGCGCGAACACCGGGGAGCTGTTTTTT
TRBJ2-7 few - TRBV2 CASTGDSYEQYF TGTGCCAGCACGGGGGATTCCTACGAGCAGTACTTC
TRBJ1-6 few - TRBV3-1 CASSQGVATPRPLHF TGTGCCAGCAGCCAAGGGGTAGCGACTCCACGTCCCCTCCACTTT